This T cell receptor (beta chain) was identified in a study of Ad26.COV2.S vaccination and SARS-CoV-2 variants. Points from the study as a whole: There was reportedly substantial breadth in spike-specific CD8+ and CD4+ T cell responses after vaccination.

The length of the CDR3 is 16 residues. Trimming took off 0 bases at V and 1 base at J, with 12 bases between the two ends. Looked up from germline, CDR1 is SEHNR and CDR2 is FQNEAQ (reference sequence). Remarks on this clone: Its antigen is undetermined.

Profiled with immunoSEQ multiplex PCR; TCRdb holds only in-frame clones, not every one. The sample yields more than 400,000 clones, 90% seen once. Noted treatment: 19 received Ad26.COV2.S at low or high dose, single or two shots; 5 received placebo; per-sample allocation not given. The investigators took samples on day 63 after the first vaccine or placebo injection. Boston provided a donor who was an adult aged 18-55 years. The sample was peripheral blood, taken in a trial of Ad26.COV2.S vaccine versus placebo. The chain employs TRBV7-9 and TRBJ2-5; D is perhaps TRBD1 (6 bases). This clonotype was obtained from a person aged 18-65 years who received the Ad26.COV2.S COVID-19 vaccine or a placebo. The CDR3 DNA is TGTGCCAGCAGCTTAGCGGGGAACAGGGTCCAAGAGACCCAGTACTTC. Amino acid sequence: CASSLAGNRVQETQYF. The variable domain in full, completed from reference TRBV7-9 and TRBJ2-5, reads DTGVSQNPRHKITKRGQNVTFRCDPISEHNRLYWYRQTLGQGPEFLTYFQNEAQLEKSRLLSDRFSAERPKGSFSTLEIQRTEQGDSAMYLCASSLAGNRVQETQYFGPGTRLLVL.